One sample yielded the 16 T cell receptor beta chains listed below, sequenced in a study of cytomegalovirus exposure and HLA in healthy donors. In the PCR, 60 Vbeta and 13 Jbeta primers were used. Produced via immunoSEQ multiplex PCR; TCRdb's table is partial and in-frame only. The sample yields 150,000 to 180,000 clones, around 84% seen once. Specimen: PBMCs. All receptors come from a woman in her forties in good health and CMV-seropositive.

This chain uses TRBV18 with TRBJ1-2; tentatively, D is TRBD1 (6 bases). Germline lookup yields CDR1 KGHSH and CDR2 LQKENI. The CDR3 is made up of 15 amino acids. The V gene lost 1 base and the J gene lost 4 bases, with 13 bases spanning the gap. The DNA of the CDR3 is TGTGCCAGCTCACCACAACAGGGTGAGGTCTATGGCTACACCTTC. It codes for CASSPQQGEVYGYTF.

CDR3 residues: CASSRQDEQYF. DNA of the CDR3: TGTGCCAGCTCACGTCAGGACGAGCAGTACTTC. The rearrangement joins TRBV18 to TRBJ2-7, with D unresolved. The V and J ends lost 4 bases and 5 bases respectively, with 6 bases between them. Germline values: CDR1 KGHSH, CDR2 LQKENI. This CDR3 has 11 residues.

V usage is TRBV5-1 and J usage is TRBJ2-3; D possibly corresponds to TRBD2 (6 bases). Trimming removed 5 bases from V and 1 base from J, with 17 bases in between. Germline CDR1 and CDR2: SGHRS and YFSETQ. There are 16 residues in the CDR3. For the CDR3, the DNA is TGCGCCAGCAGTCCCAAGGCGGGATCCGGCACAGATACGCAGTATTTT. This gives the protein CASSPKAGSGTDTQYF.

The chain combines TRBV11-3 with TRBJ2-3; 8 positions agree with TRBD2. J was trimmed by 7 bases and V by 5 bases; bases with no gene match: 14. Germline V CDR1 and CDR2: SGHNT, YENEEA. The CDR3 runs 16 residues. Here the CDR3 reads CASSARRLATSYTQYF. Here the CDR3 DNA reads TGTGCCAGCAGCGCTAGGAGACTAGCGACCTCATATACGCAGTATTTT.

This chain connects TRBV5-1 to TRBJ2-1; 10 bases match TRBD2. CDR3 size: 20 residues. Unmatched junction bases numbered 16, after V lost 4 bases and J lost 0 bases. Germline CDR1 SGHRS, CDR2 YFSETQ. The CDR3 DNA reads TGCGCCAGCAGCGCACCGACAGGCGATCTAGCGGGAGTCTCCTACAATGAGCAGTTCTTC. Amino acids: CASSAPTGDLAGVSYNEQFF.

The rearrangement links TRBV27 to TRBJ1-4, with 9 bases matching TRBD1. Germline CDR1 reads MNHEY; CDR2 reads SMNVEV (reference sequence). Trimming cost V 5 bases and J 7 bases; bases outside gene matches: 8. The CDR3 is 15 amino acids. The CDR3: CASSLGQGTPEKLFF. The CDR3 DNA reads TGTGCCAGCAGTCTCGGACAGGGGACCCCTGAAAAACTGTTTTTT.

The chain couples TRBV6-1 to TRBJ2-7, with 8 bases identical to TRBD2. CDR3 length: 14 amino acids. Germline loops: CDR1 MNHNS, CDR2 SASEGT. V shed 7 bases, J shed 3 bases, and the junction held 8 bases outside the gene matches. The CDR3 bases are TGTGCCAGCACCCTAAGCGGGGGAGGCTACGAGCAGTACTTC. It codes for CASTLSGGGYEQYF.

This clone was counted once. The chain combines TRBV7-3 with TRBJ2-3, with 7 bases matching TRBD2. J gave up 8 bases and V 0 bases, and 8 bases lay outside the gene matches. The germline gives CDR1 SGHTA, CDR2 FQGTGA. CDR3 length: 15 residues. CDR3 in amino acids: CASSLTSGRTGTQYF. CDR3 DNA: TGTGCCAGCAGCTTAACTAGCGGGCGCACGGGTACGCAGTATTTT. Full variable domain (outside the CDR3, taken from reference TRBV7-3 and TRBJ2-3): GAGVSQTPSNKVTEKGKYVELRCDPISGHTALYWYRQSLGQGPEFLIYFQGTGAADDSGLPNDRFFAVRPEGSVSTLKIQRTERGDSAVYLCASSLTSGRTGTQYFGPGTRLTVL.

Only one count was recorded for this clone. The chain is built from TRBV9 and TRBJ1-2, with a weak D call TRBD1 (5 bases). V was shortened by 4 bases and J by 7 bases, with 26 bases between the two germline ends. The CDR3 loop spans 17 amino acids. The germline V gene encodes CDR1 SGDLS and CDR2 YYNGEE. The CDR3 region is CASSPPSWGTYPIGYTF. CDR3 nucleotide sequence: TGTGCCAGCAGCCCTCCCTCTTGGGGCACCTACCCCATTGGCTACACCTTC.

The V call is TRBV10-1, the J call TRBJ2-3; weak D call: TRBD1 (8 bases). From germline, CDR1 is WNHNN and CDR2 SYGVQD (reference sequence). V was shortened by 0 bases and J by 11 bases, with 15 bases between the two germline ends. The length of the CDR3 is 14 residues. The CDR3, as DNA: TGCGCCAGCAGTGAGTCAACAGGGGGGGGTAGGCAGTATTTT. Encoded protein: CASSESTGGGRQYF.

This rearrangement joins TRBV18 to TRBJ2-5, with 10 bases aligning to TRBD2. J gave up 3 bases and V 2 bases, and 6 bases lay outside the gene matches. The CDR3 sequence is 16 residues long. CDR1 KGHSH and CDR2 LQKENI come from the germline V gene. The CDR3 here is CASSPGLLAGEETQYF. Written as DNA, the CDR3 is TGTGCCAGCTCACCAGGTCTTCTAGCGGGAGAAGAGACCCAGTACTTC.

V usage is TRBV28 and J usage is TRBJ1-5; TRBD1 aligns across 9 bases. CDR1 is MDHEN and CDR2 is SYDVKM in the germline V gene. The V and J ends lost 6 bases and 6 bases, in that order; junction bases with no gene match: 6. The CDR3 totals 14 residues. Here the CDR3 DNA reads TGTGCCAGCAGGGGGGGACAGGGAGGTCAGCCCCAGCATTTT. It yields the protein CASRGGQGGQPQHF.

The chain employs TRBV7-2 and TRBJ2-5; D is perhaps TRBD2 (6 bases). The CDR3 is made up of 13 amino acids. Germline CDR1 and CDR2: SGHTA and FQGNSA. Trimming stripped 6 bases from V and 4 bases from J, with 12 bases between. CDR3 bases: TGTGCCAGCAGTTCGGAGGGGCCAGAGACCCAGTACTTC. Translated, it gives CASSSEGPETQYF.

V and J are TRBV15 and TRBJ2-7; D not resolved. Trimming took 0 bases from V and 4 from J, leaving 7 bases between them. Germline V gene lookup returns CDR1 LNHNV and CDR2 YYDKDF (reference sequence). The CDR3 totals 13 residues. CDR3 sequence (DNA): TGTGCCACCAGCAGAGACGCCTATTACGAGCAGTACTTC. Its protein product is CATSRDAYYEQYF.

This chain links TRBV5-1 with TRBJ2-5; 10 nucleotides match TRBD2. V gave up 4 bases and J gave up 5 bases; unmatched junction bases: 14. Per germline, CDR1 SGHRS and CDR2 YFSETQ. This CDR3 has 17 residues. The CDR3 nucleotides read TGCGCCAGCAGCCGTAATCCCCTAGCGGGAGCCGGGGAGACCCAGTACTTC. It translates to CASSRNPLAGAGETQYF.

V usage is TRBV28 and J usage is TRBJ1-4; TRBD1 aligns across 10 bases. The CDR3 spans 15 residues. Per the germline V gene, CDR1 is MDHEN and CDR2 is SYDVKM. Trimming at V came to 4 bases and at J to 6 bases, leaving 5 bases not matched to a gene. The CDR3 region is CASSSMDRGDEKLFF. In DNA form, the CDR3 reads TGTGCCAGCAGTTCCATGGACAGGGGGGATGAAAAACTGTTTTTT.